The clone carrying this T cell receptor beta chain was found many times. TCRdb re-derived calls from the 5' RACE reads in MiXCR, one entry per CDR3 protein. The sample yields some 45,000 distinct CDR3 sequences, about 4% seen once. This CDR3 is built from 12 residues. V was shortened by 6 bases and J by 1 base, with 9 bases between the two germline ends. Per the germline V gene, CDR1 is DFQATT and CDR2 is SNEGSKA (reference sequence). The sample comes from a study of early T cells in non-severe SARS-CoV-2 infection. Study overall: Sequencing input comprised bulk RNA from unsorted whole blood; chain pairing was not available.

The sequenced sample was whole blood. The sequence derives from an adult who was a healthcare worker with PCR-confirmed SARS-CoV-2 infection or an uninfected control (not recorded which). The chain carries TRBV20-1 and TRBJ1-1, with unresolved D. The CDR3 DNA sequence: TGCAGTGCAACCGACCAGAACACTGAAGCTTTCTTT. This encodes CSATDQNTEAFF.